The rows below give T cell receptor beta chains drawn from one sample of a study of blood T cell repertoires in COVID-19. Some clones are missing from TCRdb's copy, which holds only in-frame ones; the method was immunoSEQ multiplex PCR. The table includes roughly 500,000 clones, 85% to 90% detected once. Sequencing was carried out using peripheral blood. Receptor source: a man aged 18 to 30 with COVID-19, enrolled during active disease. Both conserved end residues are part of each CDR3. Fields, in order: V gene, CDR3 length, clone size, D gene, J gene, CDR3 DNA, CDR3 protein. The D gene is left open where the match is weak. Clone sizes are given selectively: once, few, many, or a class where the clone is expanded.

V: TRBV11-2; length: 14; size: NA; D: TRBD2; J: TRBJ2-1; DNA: TGTGCCAGCAGCGGGGGGGGACGGTACAATGAGCAGTTCTTC; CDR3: CASSGGGRYNEQFF
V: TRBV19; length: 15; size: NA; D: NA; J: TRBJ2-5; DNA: TGTGCCAGTAGTTCCGCGGTGACGGGTGCGGAGACCCAGTACTTC; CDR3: CASSSAVTGAETQYF
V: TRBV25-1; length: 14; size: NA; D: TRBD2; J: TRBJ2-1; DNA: TGTGCCAGCAGTGAACGCGGGAGGGCAGGAGAGCAGTTCTTC; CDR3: CASSERGRAGEQFF
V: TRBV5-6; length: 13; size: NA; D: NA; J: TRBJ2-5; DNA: TGTGCCAGCAGCTTTGGCAGGTCAGCGGCCCAGTACTTC; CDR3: CASSFGRSAAQYF
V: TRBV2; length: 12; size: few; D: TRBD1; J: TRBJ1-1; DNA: TGTGCCAGCATATCTGGACAGGGAGAAGCTTTCTTT; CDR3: CASISGQGEAFF
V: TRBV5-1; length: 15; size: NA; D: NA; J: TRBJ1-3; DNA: TGCGCCAGCAGCCCCGGGAGACGCTCTGGAAACACCATATATTTT; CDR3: CASSPGRRSGNTIYF
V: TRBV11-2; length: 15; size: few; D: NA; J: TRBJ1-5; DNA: TGTGCCAGCAGCTTAGGGGGGACACTGAATCAGCCCCAGCATTTT; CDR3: CASSLGGTLNQPQHF
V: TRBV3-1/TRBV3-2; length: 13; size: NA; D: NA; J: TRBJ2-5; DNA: TGTGCCAGCAGCCCCGCGGAAGGCGAGACCCAGTACTTC; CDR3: CASSPAEGETQYF
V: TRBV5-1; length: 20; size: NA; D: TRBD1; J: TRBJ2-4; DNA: TGCGCCAGCAGCTTCACCGGGACAGGGGGTTCTGTTCTAGCCAAAAACATTCAGTACTTC; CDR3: CASSFTGTGGSVLAKNIQYF
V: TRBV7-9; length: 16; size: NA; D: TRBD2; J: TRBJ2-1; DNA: TGTGCCAGCAGTTTCCCGACCGGGACTAGCGGCAATGAGCAGTTCTTC; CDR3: CASSFPTGTSGNEQFF
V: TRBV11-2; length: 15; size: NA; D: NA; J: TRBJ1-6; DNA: TGTGCCAGCAGCTCCCGGGACAACATTAATTCACCCCTCCACTTT; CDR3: CASSSRDNINSPLHF
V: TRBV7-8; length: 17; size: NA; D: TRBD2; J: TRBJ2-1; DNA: TGTGCCAGCAGCTCGGGCGGGGGAGGTTATTCCTACAATGAGCAGTTCTTC; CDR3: CASSSGGGGYSYNEQFF
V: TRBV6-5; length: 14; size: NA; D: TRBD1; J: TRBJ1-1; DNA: TGTGCCAGCAGGACAGGGGTTGGGGACACTGAAGCTTTCTTT; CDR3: CASRTGVGDTEAFF
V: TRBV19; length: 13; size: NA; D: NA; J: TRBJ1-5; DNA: TGTGCCAGTAGTATAATAGAGGGTTTCCCCCAGCATTTT; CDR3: CASSIIEGFPQHF
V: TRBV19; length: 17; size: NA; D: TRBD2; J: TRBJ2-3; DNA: TGTGCCAGTACCCGCGGGCTAGCGGGGGGCCACACAGATACGCAGTATTTT; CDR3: CASTRGLAGGHTDTQYF
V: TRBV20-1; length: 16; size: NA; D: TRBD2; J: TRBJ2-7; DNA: TGCAGTGCTAGTGGACTAGCGGGAGCTGGGCTCCGGGAGCAGTACTTC; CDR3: CSASGLAGAGLREQYF
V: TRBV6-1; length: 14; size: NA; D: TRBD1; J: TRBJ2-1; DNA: TGTGCCAGCAGTGAAGGGACAGGGTACAGTGAGCAGTTCTTC; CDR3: CASSEGTGYSEQFF
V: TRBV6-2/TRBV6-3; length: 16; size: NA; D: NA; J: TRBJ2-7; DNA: TGTGCCAGCAGTTACTCCCAGAAGGGACTCTCCTACGAGCAGTACTTC; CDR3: CASSYSQKGLSYEQYF
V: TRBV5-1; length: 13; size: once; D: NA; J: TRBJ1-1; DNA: TGCGCCAGCAGCTTAAGGGGGAACACTGAAGCTTTCTTT; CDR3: CASSLRGNTEAFF
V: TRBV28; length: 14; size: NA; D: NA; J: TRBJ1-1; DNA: TGTGCCAGCAGGGCTTCTCGCTCCAACACTGAAGCTTTCTTT; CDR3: CASRASRSNTEAFF
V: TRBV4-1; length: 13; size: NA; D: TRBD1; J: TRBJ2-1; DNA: TGCGCCAGCAGCCAGGGGACAGGGAATGAGCAGTTCTTC; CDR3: CASSQGTGNEQFF
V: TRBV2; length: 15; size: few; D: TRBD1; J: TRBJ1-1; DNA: TGTGCCAGCAGTGAATTTCAGGGGGAGAACACTGAAGCTTTCTTT; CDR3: CASSEFQGENTEAFF
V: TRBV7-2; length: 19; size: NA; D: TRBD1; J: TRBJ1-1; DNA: TGTGCCAGCAGCTTGGGCTATGCTTTCGCTGACAGGGTGGACACTGAAGCTTTCTTT; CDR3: CASSLGYAFADRVDTEAFF
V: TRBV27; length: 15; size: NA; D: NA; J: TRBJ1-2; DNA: TGTGCCAGCAGTATTCAGGGGAACGCTAACTATGGCTACACCTTC; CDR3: CASSIQGNANYGYTF
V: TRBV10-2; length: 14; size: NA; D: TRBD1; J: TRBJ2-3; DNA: TGCGCCAGCAGTCATGGACAGGAGGAGGATACGCAGTATTTT; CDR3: CASSHGQEEDTQYF
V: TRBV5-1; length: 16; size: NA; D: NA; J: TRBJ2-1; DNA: TGCGCCAGCAGCTTGGCCAATGAGGGGGTGGCCAATGAGCAGTTCTTC; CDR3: CASSLANEGVANEQFF
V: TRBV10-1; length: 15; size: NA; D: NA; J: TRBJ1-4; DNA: TGCGCCAGCAGTGAAAGCCGTACAACTAATGAAAAACTGTTTTTT; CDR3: CASSESRTTNEKLFF
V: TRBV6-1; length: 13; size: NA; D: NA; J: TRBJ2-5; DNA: TGTGCCAGCAGTGGAGCGGCCTCGGAGACCCAGTACTTC; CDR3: CASSGAASETQYF
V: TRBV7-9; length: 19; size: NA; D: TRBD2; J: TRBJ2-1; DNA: TGTGCCAGCAGCTTAACCCCACTTAGCGGGGCCAGCTCCTACAATGAGCAGTTCTTC; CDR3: CASSLTPLSGASSYNEQFF
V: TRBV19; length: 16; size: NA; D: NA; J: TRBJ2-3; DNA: TGTGCCAGTCGAAACCGGGACACATTATTCACAGATACGCAGTATTTT; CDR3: CASRNRDTLFTDTQYF
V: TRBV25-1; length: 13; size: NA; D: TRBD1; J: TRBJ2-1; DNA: TGTGCCAGCAGTGTACAGGGGTGGGATGAGCAGTTCTTC; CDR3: CASSVQGWDEQFF